This TCR beta chain was found in a study of cytomegalovirus exposure and HLA in healthy donors. Study details: Earlier results showed roughly 120 million unique TCR beta sequences derived from 150 million to 200 million T cells. Of the donors genotyped, some 400 in all, 65% to 90% fell in the Caucasian-associated ancestry cluster. Regarding the study as a whole: As immune exposure information, only CMV serostatus was available. Investigators reported about 160 TCR beta chains as tied to cytomegalovirus.

With 60 Vbeta and 13 Jbeta primers, the PCR was carried out. Sequenced by immunoSEQ multiplex PCR; TCRdb stores in-frame clones only, minus some. This sample has some 54,000 clones, with around 81% found just once. The CDR3 has 12 amino acids. With 7 bases removed from V and 4 bases from J, the gap between germline ends came to 9 bases. Germline V CDR1 and CDR2: SGHRS, YFSETQ. Points on this clone: Its target is unknown.

The sequenced sample was PBMCs. The receptor's source is a male donor in good health and CMV-seronegative. The V and J genes are TRBV5-1 and TRBJ2-1; a possible D gene is TRBD1 (5 bases). CDR3 loop: CASRQGYNEQFF. CDR3 sequence (DNA): TGCGCCAGCCGGCAGGGATACAATGAGCAGTTCTTC. Supplemented by reference TRBV5-1 and TRBJ2-1, the full variable domain reads KAGVTQTPRYLIKTRGQQVTLSCSPISGHRSVSWYQQTPGQGLQFLFEYFSETQRNKGNFPGRFSGRQFSNSRSEMNVSTLELGDSALYLCASRQGYNEQFFGPGTRLTVL.